Many counts were recorded for the clone carrying this TCR delta chain. The antigen is unknown. TCRdb attributes to this sequence the protein of a much larger clone, which differs from the DNA translation at residue 10; a read error is likely, and the protein displayed is translated from the DNA. Both TRG and TRD chains were sequenced from each sorted sample. TCRdb reanalysed the multiplex PCR reads with CATT. The table records tens of thousands of delta-chain clones, over 1.5% of them present only once. Gammadelta T cells were flow-sorted from PBMC into Vgamma9/Vdelta2+ and Vdelta2-negative populations for bulk analysis. The CDR3 length is 18 residues. Germline trimming cut 3 bases from V and 0 bases from J; bases unmatched to any gene: 10. Germline loops: CDR1 GEAIGNYY, CDR2 EKD. The sample is drawn from a study of γδ T cells in repeated Plasmodium falciparum infection. Study at large: Malaria-naive adults were infected with P. falciparum NF54 four times over about 600 days.

Study-wide findings and caveats: The Malian cohort came from a small rural village of predominantly one ethnic group. In Vdelta2-negative, largely Vdelta1+, gammadelta repertoires, repeated controlled infections appeared to drive clonal selection waves.

The chain combines TRDV2 with TRDJ2; 9 bases are shared with TRDD3. The sample taken for sequencing was gamma-delta T cells from blood. This sequence originates from a pool of human donors (malaria-infected and uninfected, not separated). CDR3 nucleotides: TGTGCCTGTGACGGGGGTACTGGGGGACACGCTTTGACAGCACAACTCTTCTTT. Translation gives CACDGGTGGHALTAQLFF.